Each of the 14 T cell receptor beta chains below was sequenced from the same sample in a study of lymphopenia after photon versus proton radiotherapy. Assay used: immunoSEQ multiplex PCR; TCRdb lists only in-frame clones, some missing. The sample has approximately 160,000 clones, around nine tenths seen once. The sequenced sample was peripheral blood, obtained from a patient treated with photon-based radiotherapy. The receptors here all came from a man in his fifties with gastric cancer.

The chain recombines TRBV7-2 with TRBJ1-2; D gene ambiguous. V was cut by 1 base and J by 0 bases, with 9 bases left in between. CDR3 length: 15 residues. CDR1 and CDR2 from the germline V gene are SGHTA and FQGNSA. The CDR3 sequence is CASSLVAQSNYGYTF. The CDR3 nucleotides read TGTGCCAGCAGCTTAGTGGCCCAATCTAACTATGGCTACACCTTC.

The CDR3 DNA reads TGTGCCAGCAGCTCCCCGACAGGGCGGGGGAACTATGGCTACACCTTC. Amino acid sequence: CASSSPTGRGNYGYTF. The chain links TRBV28 to TRBJ1-2; 7 bases agree with TRBD1. CDR3 length: 16 amino acids. V shed 6 bases, J shed 2 bases, and the junction held 12 bases outside the gene matches. CDR1 and CDR2 from the germline V gene are MDHEN and SYDVKM.

V usage is TRBV5-4 and J usage is TRBJ1-2; no clear D gene. Germline CDR1 and CDR2: SGHNT and YYREEE (reference sequence). The CDR3 is 13 residues long. Trimming took 5 bases from V and 1 from J, leaving 9 bases between them. CDR3 bases: TGTGCCAGCAGACACTGGGGTAACTATGGCTACACCTTC. Translated, it gives CASRHWGNYGYTF.

The genes are TRBV7-9 and TRBJ2-3; D remains ambiguous. The CDR3 has 13 amino acids. Germline loops: CDR1 SEHNR, CDR2 FQNEAQ (reference sequence). The V gene lost 2 bases and the J gene lost 1 base, with 4 bases spanning the gap. In DNA, the CDR3 is TGTGCCAGCAGCTTAACGGGCACAGATACGCAGTATTTT. It yields the protein CASSLTGTDTQYF.

The V and J genes are TRBV5-6 and TRBJ2-7; no firm D call. V shed 0 bases and J shed 4 bases, with 5 bases lying between them. From germline, CDR1 is SGHDT and CDR2 YYEEEE. The CDR3 consists of 12 residues. The CDR3 region has the DNA TGTGCCAGCAGCTTGGAACTTTACGAGCAGTACTTC. This translates into CASSLELYEQYF.

The chain employs TRBV4-1 and TRBJ2-3, with unresolved D. The CDR3 loop spans 13 amino acids. The V end lost 0 bases, the J end lost 4 bases, and 5 bases lay between the germline ends. Germline CDR1 reads MGHRA; CDR2 reads YSYEKL. This chain's CDR3 is CASSQEGSDTQYF. CDR3 in DNA: TGCGCCAGCAGCCAAGAAGGGTCAGATACGCAGTATTTT.

The J gene is TRBJ2-2, the V gene TRBV30, with D perhaps matching TRBD1 (5 bases). CDR3 length: 14 residues. Deletions cut 0 bases from V and 4 bases from J, with 9 bases between. Germline-derived CDR1 and CDR2 are GTSNPN and SVGIG (reference sequence). CDR3 DNA: TGTGCCTGGAGTGTCTGGACATTCACCGGGGAGCTGTTTTTT. Amino acid sequence: CAWSVWTFTGELFF. The full variable domain, completed using reference TRBV30 and TRBJ2-2, is SQTIHQWPATLVQPVGSPLSLECTVEGTSNPNLYWYRQAAGRGLQLLFYSVGIGQISSEVPQNLSASRPQDRQFILSSKKLLLSDSGFYLCAWSVWTFTGELFFGEGSRLTVL.

The rearrangement uses TRBV5-4 and TRBJ1-5; D perhaps matches TRBD1 (6 bases). The CDR3 has 14 amino acids. V dropped 5 bases and J dropped 0 bases, with 9 bases sitting between them. The V gene's germline CDR1 is SGHNT and CDR2 YYREEE (reference sequence). CDR3 in DNA: TGTGCCAGCAGTTCAGGGGTTAGCAATCAGCCCCAGCATTTT. Translated: CASSSGVSNQPQHF.

The chain links TRBV2 to TRBJ2-2, with 7 bases that match TRBD2. The trim removed 3 bases at V and 5 bases at J, leaving 6 bases unmatched. The CDR3 spans 15 residues. Germline V gene lookup returns CDR1 SNHLY and CDR2 FYNNEI. CDR3: CASSESGMVTGELFF. The CDR3 coding sequence is TGTGCCAGCAGTGAGAGCGGGATGGTGACCGGGGAGCTGTTTTTT.

The gene calls are TRBV5-1 and TRBJ2-5, with 13 bases lining up with TRBD2. With V trimmed by 3 bases and J by 4 bases, 12 bases remained unmatched. CDR1 is SGHRS and CDR2 is YFSETQ in the germline V gene. The CDR3 runs 18 residues. CDR3 DNA: TGCGCCAGCAGCTCAGGACTAGCGGGAGATGTTACGATAGAGACCCAGTACTTC. Translation: CASSSGLAGDVTIETQYF.

A note on this clone: The same CDR3 arises from other DNA sequences in this sample as well. This rearrangement joins TRBV27 to TRBJ2-5, with D perhaps matching TRBD1 (5 bases). Trimming left V 2 bases short and J 4 bases short, with 5 bases between. CDR1 and CDR2 (germline): MNHEY, SMNVEV (reference sequence). CDR3 size: 12 residues. The DNA of the CDR3 is TGTGCCAGCAGTTTAGACAGAGAGACCCAGTACTTC. Protein sequence: CASSLDRETQYF.

The V and J genes are TRBV5-1 and TRBJ2-7, with D maybe TRBD2 (6 bases). Germline CDR1 SGHRS, CDR2 YFSETQ. This CDR3 is built from 15 residues. V lost 3 bases and J 3 bases, leaving 16 bases between the germline ends. This CDR3 reads CASSSGTPADYEQYF. The CDR3 DNA is TGCGCCAGCAGCTCCGGGACTCCAGCGGACTACGAGCAGTACTTC.

The gene calls are TRBV5-6 and TRBJ1-2; D gene ambiguous. Germline CDR1 is SGHDT and CDR2 is YYEEEE. V lost 0 bases, J lost 4 bases, and 4 bases lay in between. The CDR3 extends over 12 amino acids. CDR3 residues: CASSLAFYGYTF. The CDR3 DNA sequence: TGTGCCAGCAGCTTGGCCTTCTATGGCTACACCTTC. Using reference TRBV5-6 and TRBJ1-2 for the parts outside the CDR3, the full variable domain is DAGVTQSPTHLIKTRGQQVTLRCSPKSGHDTVSWYQQALGQGPQFIFQYYEEEERQRGNFPDRFSGHQFPNYSSELNVNALLLGDSALYLCASSLAFYGYTFGSGTRLTVV.

V is TRBV5-5 and J is TRBJ2-2; TRBD2 matches at 11 bases. Unmatched junction bases numbered 9, after V lost 4 bases and J lost 7 bases. This CDR3 has 16 residues. Germline-derived CDR1 and CDR2 are SGHKS and YYEKEE (reference sequence). The chain's CDR3 is CASSVGLAERGGELFF. As DNA, the CDR3 is TGTGCCAGCAGCGTGGGACTAGCGGAGAGGGGCGGGGAGCTGTTTTTT.